This T cell receptor beta chain was sequenced for a study of tumor and adjacent non-tumor tissue in lung cancer. At the level of the study: There were 11 to 12 adenocarcinoma, a couple of squamous cell carcinoma and 1 small cell lung cancer cases. The patients, approximately 9 men and four to six women, were about 30 to 85 with stage I to III disease.

This clonotype was recorded many times. Its antigen is undetermined. Three rounds of nested PCR, following a modified ARM-PCR protocol, produced the TCRbeta library. MiXCR was run by TCRdb on the multiplex PCR reads, yielding one entry per CDR3 protein. The data contain fewer than 100,000 distinct CDR3 sequences, roughly 80% of them singletons. Study-level results: TCR diversity was significantly greater in tumor than normal lung tissue.

The template was RNA from unsorted bulk tissue. More than 3 cm separated this lung sample from the edge of the tumor. The CDR3 has 14 amino acids. The V end was cut by 6 bases, the J end by 7 bases, with 19 bases between. In germline, CDR1 is SQVTM, CDR2 ANQGSEA. The source of this sequence is a man aged 60 to 75 with non-small cell lung cancer. This chain uses TRBV29-1 with TRBJ1-5, with a possible D match to TRBD1 (5 bases). The sequencing input was distant non-tumor lung tissue. CDR3 nucleotides: TGCAGCGTCGCCGACATGGAGGGGCGGCAGCCCCAGCATTTT. Translating gives CSVADMEGRQPQHF.